One T cell receptor (beta chain) is described in this entry. Antigen specificity is unknown. cDNA libraries for TCR beta contained unique molecular identifiers. Input of about 1 to 11 million T cells yielded around 460,000 cDNA molecules. TCRdb reprocessed the PCR reads via MiXCR and lists one record per CDR3 protein. The table has hundreds of thousands of distinct CDR3 sequences, 30% seen once. The data were taken from a study of post-analysis software for immune sequencing data. Study findings and constraints: Multiple sclerosis patients had significantly lower normalized Chao1 diversity than controls.

Material for sequencing was blood. The receptor was isolated from a girl aged 10 to 17 with multiple sclerosis.

The DNA of the CDR3 is TGCAGCGTTGCCCATGGGGGGCGCAACTATGGCTACACCTTC. Protein: CSVAHGGRNYGYTF. This chain joins TRBV29-1 and TRBJ1-2; perhaps TRBD1 as D (6 bases). The V gene lost 4 bases and the J gene lost 2 bases, with 14 bases spanning the gap. The CDR3 sequence is 14 residues long. Looked up from germline, CDR1 is SQVTM and CDR2 is ANQGSEA.